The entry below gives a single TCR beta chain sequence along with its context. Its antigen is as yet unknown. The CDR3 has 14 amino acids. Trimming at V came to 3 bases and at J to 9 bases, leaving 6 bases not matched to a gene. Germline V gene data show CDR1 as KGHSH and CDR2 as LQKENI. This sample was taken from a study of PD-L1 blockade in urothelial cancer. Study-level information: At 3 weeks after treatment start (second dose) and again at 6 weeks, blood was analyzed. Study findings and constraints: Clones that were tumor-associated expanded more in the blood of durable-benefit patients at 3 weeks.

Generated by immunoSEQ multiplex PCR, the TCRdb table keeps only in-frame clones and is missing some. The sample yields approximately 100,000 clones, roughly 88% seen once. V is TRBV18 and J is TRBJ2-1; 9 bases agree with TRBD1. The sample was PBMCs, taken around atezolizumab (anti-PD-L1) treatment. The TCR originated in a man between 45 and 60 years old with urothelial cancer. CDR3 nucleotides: TGTGCCAGCTCACCGGGACAGGGACTCGGTGAGCAGTTCTTC. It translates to CASSPGQGLGEQFF. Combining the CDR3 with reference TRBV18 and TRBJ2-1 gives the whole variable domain NAGVMQNPRHLVRRRGQEARLRCSPMKGHSHVYWYRQLPEEGLKFMVYLQKENIIDESGMPKERFSAEFPKEGPSILRIQQVVRGDSAAYFCASSPGQGLGEQFFGPGTRLTVL.